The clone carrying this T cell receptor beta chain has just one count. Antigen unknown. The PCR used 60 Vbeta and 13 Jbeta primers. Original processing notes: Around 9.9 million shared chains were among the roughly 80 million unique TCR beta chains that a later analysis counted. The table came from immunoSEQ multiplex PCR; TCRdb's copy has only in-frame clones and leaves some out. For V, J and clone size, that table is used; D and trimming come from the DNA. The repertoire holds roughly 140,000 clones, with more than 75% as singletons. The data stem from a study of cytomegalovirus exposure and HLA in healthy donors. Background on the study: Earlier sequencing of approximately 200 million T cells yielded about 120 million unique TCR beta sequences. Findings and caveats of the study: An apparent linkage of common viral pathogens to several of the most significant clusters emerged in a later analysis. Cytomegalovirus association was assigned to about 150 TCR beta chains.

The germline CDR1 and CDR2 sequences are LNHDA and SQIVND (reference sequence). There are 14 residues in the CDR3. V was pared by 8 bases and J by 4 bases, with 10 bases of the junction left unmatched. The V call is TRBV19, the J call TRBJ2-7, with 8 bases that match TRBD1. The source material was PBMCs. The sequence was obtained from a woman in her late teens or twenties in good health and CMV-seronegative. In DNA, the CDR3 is TGTGCCAGTGGAGACAGGGGAAAAAGGTACGAGCAGTACTTC. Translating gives CASGDRGKRYEQYF.